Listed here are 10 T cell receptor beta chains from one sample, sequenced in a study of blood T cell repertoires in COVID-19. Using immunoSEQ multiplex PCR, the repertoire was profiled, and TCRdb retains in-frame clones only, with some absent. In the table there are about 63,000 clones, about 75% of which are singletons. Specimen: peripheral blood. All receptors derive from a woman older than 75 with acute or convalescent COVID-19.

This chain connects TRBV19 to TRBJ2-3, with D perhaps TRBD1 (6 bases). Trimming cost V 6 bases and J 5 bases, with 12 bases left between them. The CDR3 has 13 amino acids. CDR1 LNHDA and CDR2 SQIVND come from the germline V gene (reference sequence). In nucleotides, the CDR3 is TGTGCCAGTAGCAGGGGAAGTGGAGATACGCAGTATTTT. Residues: CASSRGSGDTQYF.

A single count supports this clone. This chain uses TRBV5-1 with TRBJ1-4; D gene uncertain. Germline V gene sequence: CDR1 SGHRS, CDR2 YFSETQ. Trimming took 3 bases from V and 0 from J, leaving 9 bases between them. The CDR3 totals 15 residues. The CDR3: CASSWLTPTNEKLFF. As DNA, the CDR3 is TGCGCCAGCAGCTGGCTGACACCAACTAATGAAAAACTGTTTTTT. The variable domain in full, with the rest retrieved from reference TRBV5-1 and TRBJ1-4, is KAGVTQTPRYLIKTRGQQVTLSCSPISGHRSVSWYQQTPGQGLQFLFEYFSETQRNKGNFPGRFSGRQFSNSRSEMNVSTLELGDSALYLCASSWLTPTNEKLFFGSGTQLSVL.

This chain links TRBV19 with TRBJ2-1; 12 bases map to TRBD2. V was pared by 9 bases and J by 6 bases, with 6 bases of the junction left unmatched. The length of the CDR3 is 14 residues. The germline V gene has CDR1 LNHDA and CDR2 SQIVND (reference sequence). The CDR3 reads CASRLAGAGNEQFF. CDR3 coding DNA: TGTGCCAGCAGACTAGCGGGAGCGGGCAATGAGCAGTTCTTC.

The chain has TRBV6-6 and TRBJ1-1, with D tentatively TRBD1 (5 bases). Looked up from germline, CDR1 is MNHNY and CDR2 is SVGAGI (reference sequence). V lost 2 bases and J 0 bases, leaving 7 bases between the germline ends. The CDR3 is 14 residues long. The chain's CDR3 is CASSYGTLNTEAFF. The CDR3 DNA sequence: TGTGCCAGCAGTTACGGGACTTTGAACACTGAAGCTTTCTTT.

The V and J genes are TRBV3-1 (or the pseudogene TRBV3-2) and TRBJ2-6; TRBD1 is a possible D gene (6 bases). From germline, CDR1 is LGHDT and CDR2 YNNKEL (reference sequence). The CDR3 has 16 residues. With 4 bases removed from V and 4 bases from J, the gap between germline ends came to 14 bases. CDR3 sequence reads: CASSRLERGGANVLTF. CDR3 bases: TGTGCCAGCAGCCGCCTTGAAAGGGGGGGGGCCAACGTCCTGACTTTC.

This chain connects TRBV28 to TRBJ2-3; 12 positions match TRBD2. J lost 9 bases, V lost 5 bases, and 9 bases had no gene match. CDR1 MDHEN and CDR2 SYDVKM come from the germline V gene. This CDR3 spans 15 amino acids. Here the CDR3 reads CASSLLAGGPGTQYF. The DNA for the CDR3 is TGTGCCAGCAGTCTTCTAGCGGGAGGGCCGGGGACGCAGTATTTT.

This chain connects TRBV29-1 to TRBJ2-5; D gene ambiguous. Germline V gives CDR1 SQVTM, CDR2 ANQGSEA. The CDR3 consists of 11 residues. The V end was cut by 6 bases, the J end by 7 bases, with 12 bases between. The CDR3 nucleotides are TGCAGCGTCAGCGATACAATGACCCAGTACTTC. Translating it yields CSVSDTMTQYF.

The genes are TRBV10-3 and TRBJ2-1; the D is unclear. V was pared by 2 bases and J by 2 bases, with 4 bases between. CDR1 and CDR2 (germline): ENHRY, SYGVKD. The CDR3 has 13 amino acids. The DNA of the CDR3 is TGTGCCATCAGTGAGACAGCCTACAATGAGCAGTTCTTC. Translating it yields CAISETAYNEQFF.

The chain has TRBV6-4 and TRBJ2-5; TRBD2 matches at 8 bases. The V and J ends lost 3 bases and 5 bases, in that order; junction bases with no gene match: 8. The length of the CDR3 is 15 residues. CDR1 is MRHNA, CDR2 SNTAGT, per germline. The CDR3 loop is CASSEAGAGGETQYF. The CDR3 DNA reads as TGTGCCAGCAGTGAAGCGGGGGCCGGGGGGGAGACCCAGTACTTC.

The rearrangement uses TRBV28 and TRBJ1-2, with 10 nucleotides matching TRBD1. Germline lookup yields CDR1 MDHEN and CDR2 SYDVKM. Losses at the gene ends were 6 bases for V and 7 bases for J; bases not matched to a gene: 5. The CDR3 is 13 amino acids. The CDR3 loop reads CASRRDRGSGYTF. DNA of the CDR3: TGTGCCAGCAGACGGGACAGGGGAAGTGGCTACACCTTC.